This T cell receptor (beta chain) was identified during a study of beta chain features in type 1 diabetes. Study conclusions and caveats: TCRB CDR3 length was moderately but significantly reduced in all four CD4+ subsets of Type 1 diabetes patients.

Comments on this clone: Its antigen is not identified.

The CDR3 has 13 amino acids. V was shortened by 6 bases and J by 4 bases, with 12 bases between the two germline ends. CDR1 SGHAT and CDR2 FQNNGV come from the germline V gene. Expressed TCRB transcripts were sequenced after all isolated RNA was converted to cDNA. The repertoire was sequenced with immunoSEQ multiplex PCR; TCRdb's copy has only in-frame clones and lacks some. The table records 500,000 to 650,000 clones, around 12% of them present only once. The material sequenced was naive CD4+ T cells from blood. The chain combines TRBV11-2 with TRBJ2-5; the D gene could be TRBD1 or TRBD2 (5 bases each). The TCR comes from a man aged 25 to 40 with type 1 diabetes. The CDR3 DNA sequence: TGTGCCAGCAGGAGGGGCCTGGGAGAGACCCAGTACTTC. Its protein is CASRRGLGETQYF.